This entry describes one T cell receptor beta chain. Its antigen is unknown. Base quality data are lacking; no much larger clone is found one base away. RNA was extracted using the RNeasy kit, and about 0.45 to 1 ug of the RNA was reverse transcribed with random hexamers. The immunoSEQ multiplex PCR assay, which covers 54 Vbeta and 13 Jbeta segments, was used to amplify TCR beta CDR3 regions. PCR amplification bias was corrected by using a synthetic template baseline for primer optimization and computational correction. As for the original processing: Reads were annotated to V, D and J genes according to IMGT and were analyzed with immunoSEQ Analyzer, with only productive sequences retained. Clonality was calculated as one minus the Shannon entropy normalized by log2 of the number of productive unique sequences. For each patient and control, public and private clones were evaluated within the 100 most prevalent clones. Clones were defined as Susac-specific when absent from the healthy and MS cohorts, from fewer than 1,300 published viral clones and from other ImmuneACCESS disease sequences. TCRdb ran its own pipeline on the public reads, namely fastp trimming at Q25 and MiXCR clone calling, and kept in-frame beta chains. Entries are consolidated by CDR3 protein sequence, retaining the most common genes and DNA. The V and J calls and clone size are TCRdb's, not the authors'. The sample table holds about 190,000 distinct CDR3 sequences, of which 90% to 97% were seen once. Of the sample, approximately 0.098% is held by the ten largest clones.

Peripheral blood CD8+ and CD4+ T cells from healthy donors, Susac syndrome patients and multiple sclerosis patients were profiled by high-throughput TCR beta sequencing. Recently defined diagnostic criteria for definite or probable disease were met by the Susac syndrome patients. Bulk CD8+ and CD4+ T cells were purified magnetically by negative isolation, whereas CD8+ TEMRA cells were enriched by FACS. Blood was drawn into EDTA tubes, processed within 24 hours, and PBMCs were isolated by density gradient centrifugation. PBMCs destined for TCR sequencing were cryopreserved in liquid nitrogen and later thawed in a 37 °C water bath. Purity of sorted or isolated CD4+, CD8+ and CD8+ TEMRA cells was at least 90%. This record comes from a study of CD8 T cells in Susac syndrome (dated by TCRdb to about 2019). Concerning the study at large: Of the Susac syndrome patients who were sequenced, roughly six had clinically active disease and about 8 were in clinical remission. Susac syndrome patients were therapy-naive, on corticosteroids (some also receiving IVIg), or on IVIg alone at blood withdrawal. The study used repertoire sequencing to test whether antigen drove CD8+ T cell activation and differentiation in Susac syndrome.

Results the study describes overall, beyond this receptor: The number of individuals in the TCR sequencing and HLA analysis was recognized as being relatively small. The CD4+ T cell repertoire of patients with Susac syndrome showed no detectable clonal expansion.

Including cysteine and phenylalanine, the CDR3 has 13 amino acids. The entry retains the CDR3 DNA only, 39 bases that are in frame from base 1. Trimming accounts for 5 bases at V and 8 bases at J, while the number of junction bases matched to no gene is 6. The germline V gene provides CDR1 SQVTM and CDR2 ANQGSEA. The chain uses TRBV29-1 and TRBJ2-1; TRBD2 lines up with 10 middle nucleotides. Specimen: CD4+ T cells from PBMCs. The TCR comes from a human donor with Susac syndrome. The nucleotides read TGCAGCGTTTCACTAGCGGGGTGGGATGAGCAGTTCTTC. This sequence encodes CSVSLAGWDEQFF.